Listed below are T cell receptor beta chains from one sample, sequenced in a study of T cell repertoires in cytomegalovirus infection. TCRdb passed the reads through MiXCR, listing each CDR3 protein once. The sample has 150,000 to 200,000 distinct CDR3 sequences, approximately 19% seen once. Material: PBMCs. These receptors were collected from a human donor in good health (CMV status not recorded). Some clones in this sample may be carry-over from other donors' samples. The CDR3 runs from the conserved cysteine through the conserved F or W. The D gene is left open where the match is weak. Size values are once, few and many counts, or a class for expanded clones, and some rows have none.

TRBV7-6	TRBD2	TRBJ2-5	.	CASTSGSPETQYF	TGTGCCAGTACTAGCGGGAGCCCAGAGACCCAGTACTTC
TRBV6-5	TRBD2	TRBJ2-7	few	CASSPGTSGSLEQYF	TGTGCCAGCAGTCCCGGGACTAGCGGTAGTCTCGAGCAGTACTTC
TRBV12-5	.	TRBJ2-3	.	CASGLPTTDTQYF	TGTGCTAGTGGTTTGCCGACCACAGATACGCAGTATTTT
TRBV29-1	.	TRBJ2-7	.	CSVGTSYEQYF	TGCAGCGTAGGAACTAGCTACGAGCAGTACTTC
TRBV28	.	TRBJ2-7	few	CASSDLNEQYF	TGTGCCAGCAGTGACTTGAACGAGCAGTACTTC
TRBV12-3/TRBV12-4	.	TRBJ1-4	.	CASRLGTVEKLFF	TGTGCCAGCAGACTCGGGACGGTTGAAAAACTGTTTTTT
TRBV4-2	TRBD2	TRBJ2-1	few	CASRPSVSGGRYNEQFF	TGTGCCAGCCGACCTAGTGTGTCGGGAGGTCGGTACAATGAGCAGTTCTTC
TRBV7-8	.	TRBJ1-4	many	CASSLVLDEKLFF	TGTGCCAGCAGCTTAGTTCTGGACGAAAAACTGTTTTTT
TRBV6-2/TRBV6-3	TRBD2	TRBJ2-1	.	CASSQGTSVHNEQFF	TGTGCCAGCAGCCAGGGGACTAGCGTACACAATGAGCAGTTCTTC
TRBV7-9	.	TRBJ2-7	few	CASSLVGGTLSYEQYF	TGTGCCAGCAGCTTAGTAGGGGGGACACTCTCCTACGAGCAGTACTTC
TRBV19	TRBD2	TRBJ2-2	.	CATNPLAGGTGELFF	TGTGCCACTAACCCCCTAGCGGGAGGGACCGGGGAGCTGTTTTTT
TRBV5-1	TRBD2	TRBJ2-5	.	CASSLVSSGSPETQYF	TGCGCCAGCAGCTTGGTGTCTAGCGGGAGCCCCGAGACCCAGTACTTC
TRBV11-1	.	TRBJ2-1	few	CASGDGSSYNEQFF	TGTGCCAGCGGGGACGGGAGCTCCTACAATGAGCAGTTCTTC
TRBV29-1	.	TRBJ1-1	many	CSASVRAEAFF	TGCAGCGCATCCGTACGGGCTGAAGCTTTCTTT
TRBV5-1	TRBD2	TRBJ2-7	.	CASSSRLAGEYEQYF	TGCGCCAGCAGCTCAAGACTAGCGGGAGAATACGAGCAGTACTTC
TRBV7-6	.	TRBJ2-3	few	CASSPSFAGLIDTQYF	TGTGCTAGCAGCCCCAGCTTTGCGGGGCTGATAGATACGCAGTATTTT
TRBV7-6	.	TRBJ2-6	.	CASSFEQDSTGANVLTF	TGTGCCAGCAGCTTCGAACAGGATAGTACTGGGGCCAACGTCCTGACTTTC
TRBV6-1	.	TRBJ2-1	.	CASSSLGSHNEQFF	TGTGCCAGCAGTTCCTTGGGGAGCCACAATGAGCAGTTCTTC
TRBV14	.	TRBJ1-3	.	CASSGSRASSGNTIYF	TGTGCCAGCAGCGGGAGCAGGGCAAGCTCTGGAAACACCATATATTTT
TRBV11-2	TRBD1	TRBJ2-5	many	CASSSSRDRFFKTQYF	TGTGCCAGCAGCTCCTCCCGGGACAGGTTTTTTAAGACCCAGTACTTC
TRBV7-2	.	TRBJ1-1	many	CASSYGSEAFF	TGTGCCAGCAGCTACGGTAGTGAAGCTTTCTTT
TRBV11-2	.	TRBJ2-2	.	CASSPGGGIGELFF	TGTGCCAGCAGCCCCGGTGGGGGGATCGGGGAGCTGTTTTTT
TRBV7-8	.	TRBJ1-5	many	CASSLPPDSNQPQHF	TGTGCCAGCAGCCTACCTCCCGATAGCAATCAGCCCCAGCATTTT
TRBV5-6	.	TRBJ1-6	few	CASSRRRSSYNSPLHF	TGTGCCAGCAGCCGAAGGCGGAGCTCCTATAATTCACCCCTCCACTTT
TRBV6-6	.	TRBJ1-5	.	CASRGRDSNQPQHF	TGTGCCAGCAGGGGGCGGGATAGCAATCAGCCCCAGCATTTT
TRBV7-4	TRBD2	TRBJ2-3	.	CASSLGEAGGTDTQYF	TGTGCCAGCAGCTTAGGAGAGGCGGGGGGCACAGATACGCAGTATTTT
TRBV7-2	.	TRBJ1-3	few	CASSPHRQRTSGNTIYF	TGTGCCAGCAGCCCACACCGACAGCGAACCTCTGGAAACACCATATATTTT
TRBV7-2	TRBD1	TRBJ1-5	many	CASSSRQGGQPQHF	TGTGCCAGCAGCTCCCGACAGGGCGGGCAGCCCCAGCATTTT
TRBV6-8	.	TRBJ1-2	.	CVSRTGTANYGYTF	TGTGTCAGCAGAACGGGGACCGCTAACTATGGCTACACCTTC
TRBV2	.	TRBJ2-5	few	CASSDSRAQETQYF	TGTGCCAGCAGTGACAGCAGGGCTCAAGAGACCCAGTACTTC
TRBV6-5	.	TRBJ1-1	.	CASSKQHTRVNTEAFF	TGTGCCAGCAGTAAACAACATACCAGGGTAAACACTGAAGCTTTCTTT
TRBV28	.	TRBJ2-4	few	CASSYLGGGKNIQYF	TGTGCCAGCAGTTACCTCGGAGGTGGCAAAAACATTCAGTACTTC
TRBV29-1	.	TRBJ2-3	.	CSVERGTDTQYF	TGCAGCGTTGAGCGCGGGACAGATACGCAGTATTTT
TRBV2	TRBD1	TRBJ1-1	.	CASSSGQGGTEAFF	TGTGCCAGCAGCTCGGGACAGGGAGGGACTGAAGCTTTCTTT
TRBV5-1	.	TRBJ2-3	few	CASSPRDSRDTQYF	TGCGCCAGCAGCCCGCGGGACTCGAGAGATACGCAGTATTTT
TRBV12-3/TRBV12-4	TRBD2	TRBJ2-3	many	CASSLALGGAGVTDTQYF	TGTGCCAGCAGTTTAGCGCTCGGGGGAGCGGGGGTGACAGATACGCAGTATTTT
TRBV6-2/TRBV6-3	.	TRBJ1-2	few	CASKKGQNYGYTF	TGTGCCAGCAAAAAGGGGCAGAACTATGGCTACACCTTC
TRBV19	.	TRBJ1-3	.	CASSIGGSSGNTIYF	TGTGCCAGTAGTATTGGAGGGAGCTCTGGAAACACCATATATTTT
TRBV7-8	TRBD1	TRBJ1-3	many	CASSPQDRKASGNTIYF	TGTGCCAGCAGCCCCCAGGACAGGAAGGCTTCTGGAAACACCATATATTTT
TRBV12-3/TRBV12-4	.	TRBJ1-1	few	CASSPANGGHTEAFF	TGTGCCAGCAGCCCCGCGAATGGCGGACACACTGAAGCTTTCTTT
TRBV29-1	.	TRBJ2-5	many	CSVEVDTETQYF	TGCAGCGTTGAAGTAGACACTGAGACCCAGTACTTC
TRBV6-1	.	TRBJ2-7	few	CASKEGSSYEQYF	TGTGCCAGCAAAGAGGGGAGCTCCTACGAGCAGTACTTC
TRBV13	.	TRBJ2-4	few	CASSLTGPNIQYF	TGTGCCAGCAGCTTAACAGGGCCGAACATTCAGTACTTC
TRBV19	TRBD1	TRBJ1-1	.	CASSTTYRGTEAFF	TGTGCCAGTAGTACCACCTACAGGGGCACTGAAGCTTTCTTT
TRBV7-8	TRBD1	TRBJ2-2	.	CASSLARMGTGTNTGELFF	TGTGCCAGCAGCTTAGCGCGGATGGGGACAGGAACGAACACCGGGGAGCTGTTTTTT
TRBV6-1	TRBD1	TRBJ1-5	.	CASSEQGAVQPQHF	TGTGCCAGCAGTGAACAGGGGGCAGTTCAGCCCCAGCATTTT
TRBV20-1	.	TRBJ1-1	.	CSASPPGREGTEAFF	TGCAGTGCTAGCCCCCCGGGCAGGGAGGGAACTGAAGCTTTCTTT
TRBV5-1	TRBD1	TRBJ2-1	.	CASSQGSGQGYNEQFF	TGCGCCAGCAGCCAAGGTTCAGGACAGGGCTACAATGAGCAGTTCTTC
TRBV4-1	.	TRBJ1-2	.	CASSQDESTGGSYGYTF	TGCGCCAGCAGCCAAGATGAGTCGACAGGTGGTTCCTATGGCTACACCTTC
TRBV6-1	TRBD1	TRBJ2-1	.	CASSPTGGRYNEQFF	TGTGCCAGCAGTCCAACAGGGGGTCGCTACAATGAGCAGTTCTTC
TRBV10-2	.	TRBJ1-3	.	CASSDRGPGNTIYF	TGCGCCAGCAGTGACAGGGGACCTGGAAACACCATATATTTT